Listed below are T cell receptor beta chains from one sample, sequenced in a study of blood T cell repertoires in COVID-19. Generated by immunoSEQ multiplex PCR, the TCRdb table keeps only in-frame clones and is missing some. The table includes roughly 180,000 clones, approximately 86% detected once. The material sequenced was peripheral blood. These receptor sequences come from a man aged 18-30 years with acute or convalescent COVID-19. Both conserved end residues are part of each CDR3. A D gene is named only where the DNA matches it firmly. Expanded clones are given a class, and other clones once, few, many or no size at all.

d_call j_call clone_size v_call cdr3_nt cdr3_aa
NA TRBJ2-3 once TRBV29-1 TGCAGCGTTCTAACAGGGTCGGCAGATACGCAGTATTTT CSVLTGSADTQYF
NA TRBJ2-1 once TRBV11-3 TGTGCCAGCAGCTTAGATCTGAGCGGCTACAATGAGCAGTTCTTC CASSLDLSGYNEQFF
NA TRBJ1-5 NA TRBV19 TGTGCCAGTAGTATAGCAAGCAATCAGCCCCAGCATTTT CASSIASNQPQHF
TRBD2 TRBJ2-3 once TRBV6-5 TGTGCCAGCAGTTACTCCCCAGCGGGGGGCACAGATACGCAGTATTTT CASSYSPAGGTDTQYF
TRBD1 TRBJ1-1 NA TRBV5-6 TGTGCCAGCAGCTTCATTTCAGGGGGTGGCACTGAAGCTTTCTTT CASSFISGGGTEAFF
NA TRBJ1-3 NA TRBV21-1 TGTGCCAGCAGACTCTCACATACGGGGTTTGGAAACACCATATATTTT CASRLSHTGFGNTIYF
NA TRBJ2-1 once TRBV7-9 TGTGCCAGCAGCTGGACAGCGCCGAATATCAATGAGCAGTTCTTC CASSWTAPNINEQFF
TRBD1 TRBJ1-5 NA TRBV7-8 TGTGCCAGCAGCTCGGACAGGTTTGGTCAGCCCCAGCATTTT CASSSDRFGQPQHF
NA TRBJ2-3 NA TRBV24-1 TGTGCCACCAGTGGGCATGGCACAGATACGCAGTATTTT CATSGHGTDTQYF
NA TRBJ2-1 NA TRBV27 TGTGCCAGCAGTTTCGACAGGCTTCCCTACAATGAGCAGTTCTTC CASSFDRLPYNEQFF
NA TRBJ1-5 NA TRBV4-1 TGCGCCAGCAGCCAAGGAGACAATAGCAATCAGCCCCAGCATTTT CASSQGDNSNQPQHF
NA TRBJ1-6 NA TRBV19 TGTGCCAGTAGTATCACTGGGGGGTCACCCCTCCACTTT CASSITGGSPLHF
TRBD1 TRBJ2-1 NA TRBV7-9 TGTGCCAGCAGCTTAGAGGGGGCAGGGCCCAGATTCTACAATGAGCAGTTCTTC CASSLEGAGPRFYNEQFF
TRBD1 TRBJ2-2 NA TRBV9 TGTGCCAGCAGCGTAGATGTGACAGGGGTCACCGGGGAGCTGTTTTTT CASSVDVTGVTGELFF
TRBD1 TRBJ1-4 NA TRBV7-9 TGTGCCAGCAGCTACCAGGGGGCGGGGGAAAAACTGTTTTTT CASSYQGAGEKLFF
NA TRBJ1-1 few TRBV5-4 TGTGCCAGCAGCTTGCCAGGACAGCAGAACACTGAAGCTTTCTTT CASSLPGQQNTEAFF
NA TRBJ1-4 NA TRBV4-1 TGCGCCAGCAGCCAAGGTGGTAGACTCGGAGAGGAAAAACTGTTTTTT CASSQGGRLGEEKLFF
NA TRBJ1-6 NA TRBV3-1/TRBV3-2 TGTGCCAGCAGCCAAGTGTCAGGACAGTCACCCCTCCACTTT CASSQVSGQSPLHF
TRBD1 TRBJ1-2 NA TRBV2 TGTGCCAGCAGTGAAGCGCTTCGGACAGGGGGCAACGGCTACACCTTC CASSEALRTGGNGYTF
TRBD2 TRBJ2-2 NA TRBV6-5 TGTGCCAGCAATACCGGGACTAGCAATACCGGGGAGCTGTTTTTT CASNTGTSNTGELFF
NA TRBJ2-1 NA TRBV30 TGTGCCTGGAGTGTTTCAGTTATCTCGGGGGAACCCTACAATGAGCAGTTCTTC CAWSVSVISGEPYNEQFF
NA TRBJ1-1 NA TRBV6-5 TGTGCCAGCAGTCCAGGCCGGGAGGGATACGCTGAAGCTTTCTTT CASSPGREGYAEAFF
NA TRBJ2-5 NA TRBV4-1 TGCGCCAGCAGCCAAGAATCCCGGACCCAGTACTTC CASSQESRTQYF
TRBD1 TRBJ2-1 NA TRBV19 TGTGCCAGTAGCCTGGGACAGGGCATTCTCAGTGAGCAGTTCTTC CASSLGQGILSEQFF
NA TRBJ1-5 NA TRBV5-6 TGTGCCAGCAGCTTTGGGAGGGGCATCAATCAGCCCCAGCATTTT CASSFGRGINQPQHF
TRBD1 TRBJ1-2 NA TRBV5-6 TGTGCCAGCAGCCAAATCCGGGACAGGGGCAGGGGTAGAAACTATGGCTACACCTTC CASSQIRDRGRGRNYGYTF
TRBD1 TRBJ1-2 few TRBV29-1 TGCAGCGCTCCATGGGACAGAGGGACTTACACCTTC CSAPWDRGTYTF
NA TRBJ1-4 NA TRBV3-1/TRBV3-2 TGTGCCAGCAGCCAAGGTACTGGAGGTGAAAAACTGTTTTTT CASSQGTGGEKLFF
NA TRBJ1-5 NA TRBV2 TGTGCCAGCACGATCTATAGCAATCAGCCCCAGCATTTT CASTIYSNQPQHF
TRBD2 TRBJ2-2 NA TRBV3-1/TRBV3-2 TGTGCCAGCAGCCAAGATCGGGGACTAGCTAACACCGGGGAGCTGTTTTTT CASSQDRGLANTGELFF
NA TRBJ1-5 NA TRBV5-1 TGCGCCAGCAGCTTGGCGGGGGGAAGCAATCAGCCCCAGCATTTT CASSLAGGSNQPQHF
TRBD1 TRBJ1-2 few TRBV29-1 TGCAGCGTTGATCTCAGGGGGCTTAACTATGGCTACACCTTC CSVDLRGLNYGYTF
NA TRBJ1-5 NA TRBV5-1 TGCGCCAGCAGCTTGGTCCGGGGGGGTTGCAATCAGCCCCAGCATTTT CASSLVRGGCNQPQHF
TRBD2 TRBJ2-1 NA TRBV7-2 TGTGCCAGCAGCTTGACTAGCGGGGGGGCCTATGAGCAGTTCTTC CASSLTSGGAYEQFF
NA TRBJ1-1 NA TRBV12-3/TRBV12-4 TGTGCCAGCAGTTTCCTCGGCACTGAAGCTTTCTTT CASSFLGTEAFF
NA TRBJ2-3 NA TRBV21-1 TGTGCCAGCATCCTAGACAGGGCCCCTACTAGCACAGATACGCAGTATTTT CASILDRAPTSTDTQYF
NA TRBJ1-5 NA TRBV12-3/TRBV12-4 TGTGCCAGCACTGGGGAGGGACAGCCCCAGCATTTT CASTGEGQPQHF
NA TRBJ1-2 NA TRBV25-1 TGTGCCAGCAGTGAATTCTGGCGACAGGCTGACTATGGCTACACCTTC CASSEFWRQADYGYTF
TRBD1 TRBJ1-6 NA TRBV5-6 TGTGCCAGCACCCGGGACAGGGGGCTGCGGAATTCACCCCTCCACTTT CASTRDRGLRNSPLHF
TRBD1 TRBJ1-2 NA TRBV9 TGTGCCAGCAGCGGGGACAGGGAGGGCTTTGGCTACACCTTC CASSGDREGFGYTF
NA TRBJ1-4 once TRBV6-5 TGTGCCAGCAGTTACTCGCAGGGTTCTGAAAAACTGTTTTTT CASSYSQGSEKLFF
NA TRBJ2-3 NA TRBV9 TGTGCCAGCAGCGTAGACAGGAGCACAGATACGCAGTATTTT CASSVDRSTDTQYF
TRBD2 TRBJ2-5 NA TRBV5-1 TGCGCCAGCAGCTTCGAAGCTAGCGGGGGTCTGGGGGAGACCCAGTACTTC CASSFEASGGLGETQYF
NA TRBJ1-2 NA TRBV4-2 TGTGCCAGCAGCCAAGGTAACGGAGAGGATGGCTACACCTTC CASSQGNGEDGYTF
NA TRBJ1-6 NA TRBV30 TGTGCCTGGAGGGGAGAGGCCTATAATTCACCCCTCCACTTT CAWRGEAYNSPLHF
NA TRBJ1-3 NA TRBV29-1 TGCAGCGTTGAGAGGTTGTTGGCCTCTGGAAACACCATATATTTT CSVERLLASGNTIYF
NA TRBJ1-5 NA TRBV18 TGTGCCAGCTCACCGGGGCAGCTTTATAGCAATCAGCCCCAGCATTTT CASSPGQLYSNQPQHF
NA TRBJ2-1 NA TRBV13 TGTGCCAGCAGCTCAAGCGGAGGCAATGAGCAGTTCTTC CASSSSGGNEQFF
TRBD1 TRBJ1-2 NA TRBV11-2 TGTGCCAGCAGCTCGTACAGGGGGCCCTCCTATGGCTACACCTTC CASSSYRGPSYGYTF